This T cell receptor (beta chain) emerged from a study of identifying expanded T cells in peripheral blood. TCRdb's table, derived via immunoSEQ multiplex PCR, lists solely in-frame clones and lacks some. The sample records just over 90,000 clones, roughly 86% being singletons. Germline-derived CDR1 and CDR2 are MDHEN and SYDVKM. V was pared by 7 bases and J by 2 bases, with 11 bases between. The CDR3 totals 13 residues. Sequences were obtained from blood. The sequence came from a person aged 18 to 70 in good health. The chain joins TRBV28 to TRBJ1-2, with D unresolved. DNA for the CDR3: TGTGCCAGCAAACGGGATCTCAACTATGGCTACACCTTC. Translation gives CASKRDLNYGYTF.